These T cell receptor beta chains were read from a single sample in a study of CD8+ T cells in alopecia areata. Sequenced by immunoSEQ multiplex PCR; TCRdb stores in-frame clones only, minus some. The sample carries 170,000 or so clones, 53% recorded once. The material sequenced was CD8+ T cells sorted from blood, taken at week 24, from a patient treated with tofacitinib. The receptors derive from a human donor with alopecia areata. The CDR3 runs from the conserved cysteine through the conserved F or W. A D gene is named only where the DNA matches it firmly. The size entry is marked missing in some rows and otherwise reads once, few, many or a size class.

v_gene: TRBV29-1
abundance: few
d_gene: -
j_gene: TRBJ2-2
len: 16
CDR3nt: TGCAGCGTTTCTGGGGGGGCCGGGAGTAGGACCGGGGAGCTGTTTTTT
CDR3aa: CSVSGGAGSRTGELFF

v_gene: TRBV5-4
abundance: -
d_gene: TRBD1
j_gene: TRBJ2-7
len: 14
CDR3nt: TGTGCCAGCAGCCGCGGACAGGGCTCCTACGAGCAGTACTTC
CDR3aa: CASSRGQGSYEQYF

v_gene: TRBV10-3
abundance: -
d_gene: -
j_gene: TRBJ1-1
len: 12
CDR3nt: TGTGCCATCAACGGGGGTGGACCTGAAGCTTTCTTT
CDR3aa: CAINGGGPEAFF

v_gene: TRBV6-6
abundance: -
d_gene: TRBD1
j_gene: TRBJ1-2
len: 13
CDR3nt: TGTGCCAGCAGCCCCGGGACAGGGGACGGCTACACCTTC
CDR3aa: CASSPGTGDGYTF

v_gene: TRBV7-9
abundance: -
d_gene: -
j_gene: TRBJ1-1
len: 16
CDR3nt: TGTGCCAGCAGCTTAAGGCGCGACATTTCGAACACTGAAGCTTTCTTT
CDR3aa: CASSLRRDISNTEAFF

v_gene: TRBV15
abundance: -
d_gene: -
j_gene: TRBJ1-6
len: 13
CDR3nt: TGTGCCACCAGCAAGGGCAGTAATTCACCCCTCCACTTT
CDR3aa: CATSKGSNSPLHF

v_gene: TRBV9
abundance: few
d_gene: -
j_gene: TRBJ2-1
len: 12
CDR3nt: TGTGCCAGCAGCGTGGGATTCAATGAGCAGTTCTTC
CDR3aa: CASSVGFNEQFF

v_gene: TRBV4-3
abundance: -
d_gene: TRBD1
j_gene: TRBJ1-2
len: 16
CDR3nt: TGCGCCAGCAGCCAAGGAGCTACAGGGGGCGGCGATGGCTACACCTTC
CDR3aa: CASSQGATGGGDGYTF

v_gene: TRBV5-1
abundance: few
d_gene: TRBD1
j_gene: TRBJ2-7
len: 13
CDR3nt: TGCGCCAGCAGCTTGGGTGGACAGGGCGAGCAGTACTTC
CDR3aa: CASSLGGQGEQYF

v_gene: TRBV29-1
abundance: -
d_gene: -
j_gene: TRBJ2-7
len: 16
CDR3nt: TGCAGCGTCGTGAATGACGACAGACAGTCCCCCTACGAGCAGTACTTC
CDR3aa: CSVVNDDRQSPYEQYF

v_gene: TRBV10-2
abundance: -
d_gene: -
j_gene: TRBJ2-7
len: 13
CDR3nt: TGCGCCAGCAGTGAGCCCAGCTCCTACGAGCAGTACTTC
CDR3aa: CASSEPSSYEQYF

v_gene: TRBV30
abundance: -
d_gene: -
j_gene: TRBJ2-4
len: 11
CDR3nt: TGTGCCTGGAGTGTAGGAAACATTCAGTACTTC
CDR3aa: CAWSVGNIQYF

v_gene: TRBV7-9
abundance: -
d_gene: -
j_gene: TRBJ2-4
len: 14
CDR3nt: TGTGCCAGCAGCTTAGGTGGGCTTCAAAACATTCAGTACTTC
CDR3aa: CASSLGGLQNIQYF

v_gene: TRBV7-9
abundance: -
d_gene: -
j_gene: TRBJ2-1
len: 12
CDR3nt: TGTGCCAGCAGCTTAAGGGTCGATGGGCAGTTCTTC
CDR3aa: CASSLRVDGQFF

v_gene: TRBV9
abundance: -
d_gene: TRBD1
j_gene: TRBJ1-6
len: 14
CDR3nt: TGTGCCAGCAGACCCGGGACAGGGAATTCACCCCTCCACTTT
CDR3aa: CASRPGTGNSPLHF

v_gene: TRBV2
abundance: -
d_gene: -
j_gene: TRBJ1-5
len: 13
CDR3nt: TGTGCCAGCAGGGACGGAATAAATCAGCCCCAGCATTTT
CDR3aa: CASRDGINQPQHF

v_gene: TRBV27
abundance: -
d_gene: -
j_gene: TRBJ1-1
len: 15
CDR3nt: TGTGCCAGCAGTTTATCGATGACACTTAACACTGAAGCTTTCTTT
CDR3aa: CASSLSMTLNTEAFF

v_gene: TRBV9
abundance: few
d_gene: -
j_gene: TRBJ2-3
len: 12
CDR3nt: TGTGCCAGCAGCGTAGCTGTAGATACGCAGTATTTT
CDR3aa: CASSVAVDTQYF

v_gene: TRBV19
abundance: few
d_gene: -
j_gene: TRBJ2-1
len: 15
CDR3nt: TGTGCCAGTAGTATTGGCTACCGAGCCCTCAATGAGCAGTTCTTC
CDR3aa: CASSIGYRALNEQFF

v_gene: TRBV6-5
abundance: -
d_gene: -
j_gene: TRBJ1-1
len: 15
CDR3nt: TGTGCCAGCAGTCCAACGGGACCGTTCAACACTGAAGCTTTCTTT
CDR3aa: CASSPTGPFNTEAFF

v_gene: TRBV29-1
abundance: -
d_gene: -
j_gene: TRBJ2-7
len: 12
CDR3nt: TGCAGCGTTGAAGACGGAGAATACGAGCAGTACTTC
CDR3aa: CSVEDGEYEQYF

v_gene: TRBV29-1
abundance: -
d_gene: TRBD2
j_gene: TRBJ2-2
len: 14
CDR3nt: TGCAGCGTTTTTAGCGGGGAGAACACCGGGGAGCTGTTTTTT
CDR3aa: CSVFSGENTGELFF

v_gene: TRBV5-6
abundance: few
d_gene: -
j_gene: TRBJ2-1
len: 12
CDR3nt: TGTGCCAGCAGCTTGGGTAACAATGAGCAGTTCTTC
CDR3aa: CASSLGNNEQFF

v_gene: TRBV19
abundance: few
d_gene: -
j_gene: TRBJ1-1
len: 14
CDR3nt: TGTGCCAGTAGCCCTCGGGGGAGGTCCACTGAAGCTTTCTTT
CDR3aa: CASSPRGRSTEAFF

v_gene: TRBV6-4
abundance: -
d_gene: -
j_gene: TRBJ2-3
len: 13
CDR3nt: TGTGCCAGCAGCGGGGGAAGCACAGATACGCAGTATTTT
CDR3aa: CASSGGSTDTQYF

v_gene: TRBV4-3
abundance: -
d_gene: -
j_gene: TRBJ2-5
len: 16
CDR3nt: TGCGCCAGCAGCCAAGATCTGGGGGGCGCGGGAGAGACCCAGTACTTC
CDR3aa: CASSQDLGGAGETQYF

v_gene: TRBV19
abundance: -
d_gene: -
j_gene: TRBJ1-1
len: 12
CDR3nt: TGTGCCAGTAGTACAGCCAACACTGAAGCTTTCTTT
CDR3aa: CASSTANTEAFF

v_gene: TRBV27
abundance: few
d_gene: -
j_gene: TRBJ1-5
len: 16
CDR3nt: TGTGCCAGCAGTACCTACACCGCTGGGGTCAATCAGCCCCAGCATTTT
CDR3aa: CASSTYTAGVNQPQHF

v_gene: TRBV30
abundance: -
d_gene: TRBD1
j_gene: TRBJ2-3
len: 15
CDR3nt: TGTGCCTGGAGCCCGGGACAGGGGGCACGAGATACGCAGTATTTT
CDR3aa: CAWSPGQGARDTQYF

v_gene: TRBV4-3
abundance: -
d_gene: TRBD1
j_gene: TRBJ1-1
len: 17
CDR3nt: TGCGCCAGCAGCCAAAGGTTAACAGGGGAGGAGGGCACTGAAGCTTTCTTT
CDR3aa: CASSQRLTGEEGTEAFF

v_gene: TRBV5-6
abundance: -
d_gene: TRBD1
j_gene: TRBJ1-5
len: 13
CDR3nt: TGTGCCAGCAGCTTTGGGACAGGACAGCCCCAGCATTTT
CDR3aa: CASSFGTGQPQHF

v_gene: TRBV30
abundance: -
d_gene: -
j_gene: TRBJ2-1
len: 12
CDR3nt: TGTGCCTGGAGTCGGACTTACAATGAGCAGTTCTTC
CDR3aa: CAWSRTYNEQFF

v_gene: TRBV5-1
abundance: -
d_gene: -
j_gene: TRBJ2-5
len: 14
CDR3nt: TGCGCCAGCAGCTTGGCCAAGGGGCGGGAGACCCAGTACTTC
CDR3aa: CASSLAKGRETQYF

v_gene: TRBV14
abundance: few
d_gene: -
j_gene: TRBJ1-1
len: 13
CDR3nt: TGTGCCAGCAGCCAAGATTGGGCCACTGAAGCTTTCTTT
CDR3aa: CASSQDWATEAFF

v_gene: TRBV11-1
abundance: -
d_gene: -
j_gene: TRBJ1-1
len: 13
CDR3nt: TGTGCCAGCAGGATGCGGAGGGGGACTGAAGCTTTCTTT
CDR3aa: CASRMRRGTEAFF

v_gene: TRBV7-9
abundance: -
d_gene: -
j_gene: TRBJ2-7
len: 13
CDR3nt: TGTGCCAGCCGCCGGTCGAGCTCCTACGAGCAGTACTTC
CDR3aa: CASRRSSSYEQYF

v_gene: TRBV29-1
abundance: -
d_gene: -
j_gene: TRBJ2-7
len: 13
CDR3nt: TGCAGCGTGAGACTCAATCAGGGCCTCGAGCAGTACTTC
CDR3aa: CSVRLNQGLEQYF

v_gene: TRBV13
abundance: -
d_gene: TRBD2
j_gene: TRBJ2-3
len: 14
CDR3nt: TGTGCCAGCAGCCCTGGGACTACGACAGATACGCAGTATTTT
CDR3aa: CASSPGTTTDTQYF

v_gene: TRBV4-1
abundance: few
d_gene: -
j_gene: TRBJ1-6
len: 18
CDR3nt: TGCGCCAGCAGCCAAGATCAGGTCTATCAGGGGAGAAGTTCACCCCTCCACTTT
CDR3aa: CASSQDQVYQGRSSPLHF

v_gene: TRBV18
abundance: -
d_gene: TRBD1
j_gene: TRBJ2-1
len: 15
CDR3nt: TGTGCCAGCTCACCTTCTACGGACAGGGCGCATGAGCAGTTCTTC
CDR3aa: CASSPSTDRAHEQFF

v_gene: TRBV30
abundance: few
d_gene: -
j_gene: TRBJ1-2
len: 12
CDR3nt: TGTGCCTGGAGTGCACAGGCGAATGGCTACACCTTC
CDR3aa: CAWSAQANGYTF

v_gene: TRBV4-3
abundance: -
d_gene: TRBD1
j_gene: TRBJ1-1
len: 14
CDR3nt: TGCGCCAGCAGCCAAGCAACAGGGGACACTGAAGCTTTCTTT
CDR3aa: CASSQATGDTEAFF

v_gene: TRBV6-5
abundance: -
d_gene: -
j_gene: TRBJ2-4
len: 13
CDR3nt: TGTGCCAGCAGTTACTCTGAGGACGGCATTCAGTACTTC
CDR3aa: CASSYSEDGIQYF

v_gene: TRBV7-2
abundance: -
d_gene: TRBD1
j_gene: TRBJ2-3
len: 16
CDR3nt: TGTGCCAGCAGCTTAGAACAGGGGGCTAGCACAGATACGCAGTATTTT
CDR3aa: CASSLEQGASTDTQYF

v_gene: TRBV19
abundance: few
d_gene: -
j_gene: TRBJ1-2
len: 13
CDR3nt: TGTGCCAGTAGCTTCAGGCTTCCCGATGGCTACACCTTC
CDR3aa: CASSFRLPDGYTF

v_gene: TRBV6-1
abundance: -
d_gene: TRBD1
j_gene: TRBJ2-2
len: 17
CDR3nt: TGTGCCAGCAGTGTCTGGACAGGGGGCTTGGGGACCGGGGAGCTGTTTTTT
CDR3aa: CASSVWTGGLGTGELFF

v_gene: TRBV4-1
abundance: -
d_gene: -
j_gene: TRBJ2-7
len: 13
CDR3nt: TGCGCCAGCAGCCAAGATGGAGGAGACGAGCAGTACTTC
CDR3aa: CASSQDGGDEQYF

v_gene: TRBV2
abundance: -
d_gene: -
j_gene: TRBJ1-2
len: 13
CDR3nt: TGTGCCAGCAGTGCTCAGGGGAATGACGGCTACACCTTC
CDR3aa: CASSAQGNDGYTF

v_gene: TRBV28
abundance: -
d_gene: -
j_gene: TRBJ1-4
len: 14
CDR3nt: TGTGCCAGCAGTTCCATGGGTACTAATGAAAAACTGTTTTTT
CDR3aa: CASSSMGTNEKLFF

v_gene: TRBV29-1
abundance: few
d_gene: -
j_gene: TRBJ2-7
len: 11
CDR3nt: TGCAGCGTGAGGTATGCTTACGAGCAGTACTTC
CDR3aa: CSVRYAYEQYF

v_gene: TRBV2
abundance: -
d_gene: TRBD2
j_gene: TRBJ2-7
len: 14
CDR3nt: TGTGCCAGCAATGGCGCGGGGGTCTCCTACGAGCAGTACTTC
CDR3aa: CASNGAGVSYEQYF